This TCR beta chain came from a study of graft-versus-host responses after intestinal transplantation. About the research overall: In this cohort, recipients had multivisceral, liver-intestinal, or isolated intestinal transplants. Anti-thymocyte globulin induction, then tacrolimus and steroids for two to four years, went to all recipients. Notes on the study in general: The marrow of recipients harbored GvH clones, and ileum or blood showed some of them first. Declines in HvG clones occurring early post-transplant were associated with peak circulating GvH clone levels.

As concerns this clone: The antigen is unknown. The junction departs from the called germline gene at one end, perhaps through a read error.

The CDR3 spans 15 residues. Looked up from germline, CDR1 is LNHDA and CDR2 is SQIVND (reference sequence). Clones were sequenced by immunoSEQ multiplex PCR, and TCRdb holds only the in-frame ones, with some missing. The table has some 40,000 clones, over 85% seen once. J is TRBJ1-2 and V is TRBV19; D perhaps matches TRBD1 (6 bases). The clonotype comes from a human patient who received an intestinal transplant, so some T cells may come from the graft donor. The sample here was PBMCs, taken 260 to 280 days after transplant. This CDR3 reads CASSTPDRFNDGYTF. CDR3 nucleotide sequence: TGTGCCAGTAGTACCCCGGACAGATTTAACGATGGCTACACCTTC.